This T cell receptor beta chain was recovered during a study of T cells in narcolepsy (dated by TCRdb to the late 2010s). About the full investigation: The study enrolled patients with narcolepsy type 1 or type 2 (NT1, NT2) together with healthy control donors. To look for autoreactive T cells in narcolepsy patients that target self-antigens of hypocretin neurons (hypocretin, TRIB2), the study used TCR Vbeta sequencing to follow clonotypes in blood and CSF.

For TCR Vbeta sequencing, memory CD4+ T cells were sorted ex vivo from the peripheral blood of both healthy controls and narcolepsy patients. A single count supports this clone. It has no known antigen specificity. Qualities for individual bases were not recorded, and no much larger clone is one base off. The paper's findings and limits, for the study overall: No sequences matching autoreactive T cell clones were present in some of the blood memory CD4+ repertoires from patients and controls. Plots that compared CSF and blood CD4+ T cell clonotypes from the same patient highlighted HCRT-specific and TRIB2-specific autoreactive clonotypes. According to the report, autoreactive clonotypes were detected serially in the blood of the same patients and of different patients, but not in healthy controls. Patients and controls had comparable numbers of sequenced blood memory CD4+ clonotypes, averaging about 39,000 and 30,000, respectively.

The CDR3 covers 14 residues, taking in both the cysteine and the phenylalanine. The sequence is cut down to CDR3 DNA, 42 bases in frame from base 1. Unmatched junction bases come to 7, with V trimmed by 4 bases and J by 2 bases. The germline V gene encodes CDR1 GTSNPN and CDR2 SVGIG (reference sequence). Library creation used the immunoSEQ multiplex PCR assay. TCRdb retrieved this table from immuneACCESS and kept in-frame rearrangements only. Not all clones are present; in checked studies, unresolved V genes account for under half, and no reason is known for the remainder. The sample yields 32,000 or so clones; roughly three quarters were counted once. In total, the top ten clones hold around 3.7% of the sample.

The sequencing input was memory (CD45RA-) CD4+ T cells from blood. This sample's cell subset or site label indicates: memory T cells sorted ex vivo from peripheral blood. The TCR sequence derives from a human donor in good health. Recombination connected TRBV30 to TRBJ2-7; 8 junctional bases match TRBD1. CDR3 loop: CAWNRQGATYEQYF. The nucleotide sequence reads as follows: TGTGCCTGGAATCGGCAGGGGGCTACCTACGAGCAGTACTTC. Full variable domain (CDR3 extended with the reference TRBV30 and TRBJ2-7 proteins): SQTIHQWPATLVQPVGSPLSLECTVEGTSNPNLYWYRQAAGRGLQLLFYSVGIGQISSEVPQNLSASRPQDRQFILSSKKLLLSDSGFYLCAWNRQGATYEQYFGPGTRLTVT.